This T cell receptor (beta chain) was profiled in a study of tumor-infiltrating lymphocytes in oesophageal squamous cell carcinoma. The germline V gene has CDR1 WSHSY and CDR2 SAAADI. There are 12 residues in the CDR3. TCRdb used MiXCR to reprocess the PCR reads, holding one entry per CDR3 protein. The sample lists 9,500 to 13,000 distinct CDR3 sequences, roughly 53% seen once, with 30% to 40% in the top ten. The rearrangement joins TRBV10-2 to TRBJ2-4; D not certain. The J call is in doubt because the DNA end fits TRBJ2-5 better. Sequences were obtained from esophageal tumor tissue. This clonotype was sampled from a female donor with esophageal squamous cell carcinoma. Written as DNA, the CDR3 is TGCGCCAGCAGCGGCGGTAGGGAGACCCAGTACTTC. Translating gives CASSGGRETQYF.